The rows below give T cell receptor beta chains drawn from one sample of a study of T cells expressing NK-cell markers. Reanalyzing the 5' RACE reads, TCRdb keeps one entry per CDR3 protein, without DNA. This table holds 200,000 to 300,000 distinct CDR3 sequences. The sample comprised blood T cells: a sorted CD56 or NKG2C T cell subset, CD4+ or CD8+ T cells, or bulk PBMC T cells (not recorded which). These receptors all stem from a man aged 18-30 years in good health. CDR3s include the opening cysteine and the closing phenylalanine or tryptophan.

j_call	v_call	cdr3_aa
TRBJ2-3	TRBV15	CATQYSGRFDTQYF
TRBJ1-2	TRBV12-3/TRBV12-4	CASRFGGRNYGYTF
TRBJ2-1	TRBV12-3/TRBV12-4	CASSTVQGGRYNEQFF
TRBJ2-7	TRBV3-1	CASSQGRTSGNEQYF
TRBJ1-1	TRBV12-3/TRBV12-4	CASSPGTGALNTEAFF
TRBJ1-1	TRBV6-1	CASSEEWGGRTEAFF
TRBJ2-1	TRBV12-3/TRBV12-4	CASSPRGLNSYNEQFF
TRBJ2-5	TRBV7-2	CASSKGQGKRETQYF
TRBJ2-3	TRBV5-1	CASSPTGTGGTDTQYF
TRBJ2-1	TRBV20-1	CSARGRIYNEQFF
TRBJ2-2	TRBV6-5	CASSYVVDTGELFF
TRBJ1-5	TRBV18	CASSAGQADQPQHF
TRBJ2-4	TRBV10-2	CASSGTGEDIQYF
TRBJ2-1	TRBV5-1	CASSHGLAGGLNEQFF
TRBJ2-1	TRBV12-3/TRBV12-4	CASSSGEIHNEQFF
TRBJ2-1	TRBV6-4	CASSERRTRSRYNEQFF
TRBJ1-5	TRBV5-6	CASSKAGQGPYQPQHF
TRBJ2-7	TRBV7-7	CASSLDRDSYEQYF
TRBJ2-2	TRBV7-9	CASSFTDRGAGELFF
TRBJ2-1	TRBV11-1	CASSPGVREHLYEQFF
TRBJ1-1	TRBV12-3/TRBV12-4	CASTVGQGDTEAFF
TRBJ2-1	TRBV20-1	CSARVGTGENEQFF
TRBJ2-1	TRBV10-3	CAISGPGKKTGNEQFF
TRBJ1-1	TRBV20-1	CSARDRDRGSHTEAFF
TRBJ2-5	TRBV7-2	CASSGVRETQYF
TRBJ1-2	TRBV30	CAWTGGRSYGYTF
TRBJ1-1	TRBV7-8	CASSLVGMTGIAFF
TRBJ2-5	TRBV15	CATSRDGTEETQYF
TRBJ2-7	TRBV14	CASSQDQGQGVIDREQYF
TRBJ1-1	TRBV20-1	CSARNFRGTEAFF
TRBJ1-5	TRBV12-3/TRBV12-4	CASSLPQGAFGVNQPQHF
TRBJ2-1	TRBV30	CAWSLTGHNEQFF
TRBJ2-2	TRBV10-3	CASSTFAENTGELFF
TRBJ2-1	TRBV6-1	CASTPGRGSGRTYNEQFF
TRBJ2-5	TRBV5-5	CASSTQWSGVETQYF
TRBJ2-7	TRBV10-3	CAISPTSSYEQYF
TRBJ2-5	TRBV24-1	CATSDLTLAGKETQYF
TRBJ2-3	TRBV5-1	CASSYRSQGKGDTQYF
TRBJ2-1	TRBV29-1	CSVEGTGQRAYNEQFF
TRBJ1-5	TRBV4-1	CASSQAPGQDGRPQHF
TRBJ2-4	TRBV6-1	CASSEPGLENIQYF
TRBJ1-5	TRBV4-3	CASSLEAGVNQPQHF
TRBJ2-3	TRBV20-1	CSARALAGGSTDTQYF
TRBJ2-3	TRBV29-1	CSVQTGLPSTDTQYF